These T cell receptor beta chains were read from a single sample in a study of shared clonotypes between healthy human individuals. TCRdb keeps only in-frame clones here, not all; method: immunoSEQ multiplex PCR. There are about 2 million clones in the sample; just under 95% occur only once, and approximately 1.2% lies in the top ten. The sequenced material came from naive CD8+ T cells sorted from blood. The origin of the receptors is a man in his late teens or twenties in good health. Both conserved end residues are part of each CDR3. Fields, in order: D gene, J gene, clone size, V gene, CDR3 length, CDR3 protein, CDR3 DNA. D genes are given only for firm matches. Some rows have no size entry. The others give once, few or many, or a class for an expanded clone.

>.|TRBJ1-1|.|TRBV28|13
CASSPDLNTEAFF
TGTGCCAGCAGTCCAGACTTGAACACTGAAGCTTTCTTT
>.|TRBJ1-2|.|TRBV19|12
CASWYPGEGYTF
TGTGCCAGTTGGTACCCGGGGGAAGGCTACACCTTC
>.|TRBJ2-3|once|TRBV10-1|15
CASSESVAGTDTQYF
TGCGCCAGCAGTGAGTCGGTAGCGGGCACAGATACGCAGTATTTT
>TRBD1|TRBJ1-4|.|TRBV7-9|17
CASSLDSTGPWTEKLFF
TGTGCCAGCAGCTTGGATTCGACAGGGCCCTGGACTGAAAAACTGTTTTTT
>TRBD1|TRBJ1-5|.|TRBV4-3|16
CASSLGTGELSQPQHF
TGCGCCAGCAGCTTAGGGACAGGGGAACTGAGTCAGCCCCAGCATTTT
>TRBD2|TRBJ2-5|.|TRBV27|15
CASSRGLAGQETQYF
TGTGCCAGCAGCAGGGGACTAGCGGGCCAAGAGACCCAGTACTTC
>.|TRBJ2-7|few|TRBV19|14
CASSISGSSYEQYF
TGTGCCAGTAGTATATCAGGGAGCTCCTACGAGCAGTACTTC
>TRBD1|TRBJ1-1|.|TRBV6-6|16
CASSPLRQGSVTEAFF
TGTGCCAGCAGCCCCCTGAGACAGGGGTCGGTCACTGAAGCTTTCTTT
>TRBD2|TRBJ2-1|.|TRBV9|18
CASSRQRGGMSSYNEQFF
TGTGCCAGCAGCCGCCAGCGGGGGGGTATGTCGTCATACAATGAGCAGTTCTTC
>TRBD1|TRBJ2-2|.|TRBV30|14
CAWKDRGNTGELFF
TGTGCCTGGAAGGACAGGGGGAACACCGGGGAGCTGTTTTTT
>TRBD2|TRBJ2-1|.|TRBV11-2|14
CASSWAGDSYEQFF
TGTGCCAGCAGCTGGGCGGGAGATTCTTATGAGCAGTTCTTC
>TRBD1|TRBJ2-7|.|TRBV10-3|16
CAISNPGQGHSYEQYF
TGTGCCATCAGTAATCCCGGACAGGGGCACTCCTACGAGCAGTACTTC
>.|TRBJ2-7|.|TRBV6-6|10
CASSGTEQYF
TGTGCCAGCAGTGGGACAGAGCAGTACTTC
>.|TRBJ2-2|.|TRBV5-1|12
CASSLSTGELFF
TGCGCCAGCAGCTTAAGCACCGGGGAGCTGTTTTTT